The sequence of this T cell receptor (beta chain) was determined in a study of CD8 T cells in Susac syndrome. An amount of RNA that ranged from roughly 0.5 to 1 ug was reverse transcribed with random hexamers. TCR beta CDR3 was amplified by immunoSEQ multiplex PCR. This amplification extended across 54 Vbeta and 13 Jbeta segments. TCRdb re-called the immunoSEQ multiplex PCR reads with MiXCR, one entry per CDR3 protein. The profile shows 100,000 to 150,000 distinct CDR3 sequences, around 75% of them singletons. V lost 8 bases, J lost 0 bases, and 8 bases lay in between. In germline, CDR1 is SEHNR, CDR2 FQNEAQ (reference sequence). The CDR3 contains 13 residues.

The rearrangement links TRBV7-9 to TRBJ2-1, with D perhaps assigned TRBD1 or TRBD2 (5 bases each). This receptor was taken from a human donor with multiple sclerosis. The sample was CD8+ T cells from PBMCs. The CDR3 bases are TGTGCCAGCGCTGGGGGCTCCTACAATGAGCAGTTCTTC. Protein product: CASAGGSYNEQFF.